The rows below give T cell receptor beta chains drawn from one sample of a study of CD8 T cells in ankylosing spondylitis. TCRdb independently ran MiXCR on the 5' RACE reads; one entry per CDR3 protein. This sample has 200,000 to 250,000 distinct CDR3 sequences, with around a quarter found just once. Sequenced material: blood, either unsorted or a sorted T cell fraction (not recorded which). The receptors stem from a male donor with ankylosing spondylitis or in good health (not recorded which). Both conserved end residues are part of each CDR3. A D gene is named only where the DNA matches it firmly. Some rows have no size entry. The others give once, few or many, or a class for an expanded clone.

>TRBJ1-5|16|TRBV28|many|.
CASSSLELGGNQPQHF
TGTGCCAGCAGTTCATTGGAGCTGGGGGGAAATCAGCCCCAGCATTTT
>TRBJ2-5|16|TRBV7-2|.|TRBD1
CASSLDRGRYQETQYF
TGTGCCAGCAGCTTAGACAGGGGCCGGTACCAAGAGACCCAGTACTTC
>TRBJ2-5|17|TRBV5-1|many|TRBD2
CASSRAGTSGLGETQYF
TGCGCCAGCAGCAGAGCCGGGACTAGCGGCCTCGGGGAGACCCAGTACTTC
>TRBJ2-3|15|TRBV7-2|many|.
CASSQPPPLGDTQYF
TGTGCCAGCAGCCAACCCCCTCCCCTAGGGGATACGCAGTATTTT
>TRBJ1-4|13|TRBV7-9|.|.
CASSMINKEKLFF
TGTGCCAGCAGCATGATTAACAAGGAAAAACTGTTTTTT
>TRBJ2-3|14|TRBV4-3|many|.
CASSPQRSTDTQYF
TGCGCCAGCAGCCCACAGCGTAGCACAGATACGCAGTATTTT
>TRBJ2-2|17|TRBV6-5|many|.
CASSYSMASVGPGELFF
TGTGCCAGCAGTTACTCGATGGCTAGCGTGGGTCCCGGGGAGCTGTTTTTT
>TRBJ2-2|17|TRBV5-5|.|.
CASSWWLGERRTGELFF
TGTGCCAGCAGCTGGTGGTTGGGGGAGCGACGCACCGGGGAGCTGTTTTTT
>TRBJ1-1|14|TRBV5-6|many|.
CASSPDSANTEAFF
TGTGCCAGCAGCCCTGACTCGGCGAACACTGAAGCTTTCTTT
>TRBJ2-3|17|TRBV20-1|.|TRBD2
CSARDPATSGTPDTQYF
TGCAGTGCTAGAGATCCAGCGACTAGCGGGACGCCAGATACGCAGTATTTT
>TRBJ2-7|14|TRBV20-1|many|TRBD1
CSARVSGGWYEQYF
TGCAGTGCTAGAGTATCAGGGGGCTGGTACGAGCAGTACTTC
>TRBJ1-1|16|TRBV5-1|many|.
CASSLVAGAVNTEAFF
TGCGCCAGCAGCTTGGTGGCAGGGGCGGTGAACACTGAAGCTTTCTTT
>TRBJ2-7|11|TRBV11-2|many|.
CASSLASEQYF
TGTGCCAGCAGCTTAGCTTCAGAGCAGTACTTC
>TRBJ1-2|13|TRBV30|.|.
CAWSIRGDYGYTF
TGTGCCTGGAGTATCCGGGGCGACTATGGCTACACCTTC
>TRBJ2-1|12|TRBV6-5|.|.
CASNSGSGEQFF
TGTGCCAGCAACTCAGGGTCCGGTGAGCAGTTCTTC
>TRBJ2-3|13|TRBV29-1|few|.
CSVARGSTDTQYF
TGCAGCGTTGCTCGCGGGAGCACAGATACGCAGTATTTT
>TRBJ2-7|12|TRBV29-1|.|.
CSARSGSYEQYF
TGCAGCGCCCGTAGTGGCTCCTACGAGCAGTACTTC
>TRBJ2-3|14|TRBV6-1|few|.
CASRRLSSTDTQYF
TGTGCCAGCAGACGGCTTTCTAGCACAGATACGCAGTATTTT